The 25 T cell receptor beta chains reported below all come from one sample, sequenced in a study of spatial heterogeneity in lung cancer. The time point: sample taken at primary tumor resection. The input material, whole RNA from tumor, nontumor lung or frozen PBMC, was sequenced unsorted. Each CDR3 protein is one row after TCRdb ran MiXCR on the 5' RACE reads. Among about 23,000 distinct CDR3 sequences listed, less than 5.5% were seen once. This material consisted of PBMCs, taken at surgery. Every receptor here comes from a male donor with early-stage non-small cell lung cancer.

By sample share, this clonotype is medium-sized (0.01 to 0.1%). V is TRBV7-8 and J is TRBJ2-1; no reliable D call. V lost 3 bases and J lost 0, with 9 bases in between. Germline CDR1 reads SGHVS; CDR2 reads FQNEAQ. This CDR3 comprises 15 residues. The CDR3 DNA reads as TGTGCCAGCAGCTTGGGCCTAAGCTCCTACAATGAGCAGTTCTTC. Translated: CASSLGLSSYNEQFF.

This clonotype was counted ten times or more. The chain carries TRBV20-1 and TRBJ2-6; no firm D call. Between the trimmed V and J ends, which lost 7 bases and 0 bases, there was a span of 10 bases. CDR1 is DFQATT and CDR2 is SNEGSKA in the germline V gene (reference sequence). CDR3 length: 14 amino acids. The CDR3 sequence: CSGSPLSGANVLTF. The CDR3 DNA follows: TGCAGTGGGTCCCCCCTCTCTGGGGCCAACGTCCTGACTTTC.

In its sample, this clonotype is medium-sized. This chain joins TRBV28 and TRBJ1-5, with 7 bases aligning to TRBD1. This CDR3 contains 15 residues. Germline V CDR1 and CDR2: MDHEN, SYDVKM. The junction had 5 bases not matched to a gene; V was cut back by 6 bases and J by 0 bases. In DNA form, the CDR3 reads TGTGCCAGCAGACCCGGGACAGCTAGCAATCAGCCCCAGCATTTT. This codes for CASRPGTASNQPQHF.

This clonotype was seen ten or more times. The chain employs TRBV4-2 and TRBJ2-3; D not certain. The CDR3 sequence is 16 residues long. Trimming took off 1 base at V and 0 bases at J, with 11 bases between the two ends. Germline lookup yields CDR1 LGHNA and CDR2 YNFKEQ. The DNA for the CDR3 is TGTGCCAGCAGCCAAGCCGAAGGCCTCAGCACAGATACGCAGTATTTT. It codes for CASSQAEGLSTDTQYF.

This clonotype came up many times. V gene TRBV29-1 combines with J gene TRBJ2-4, with a possible D match to TRBD2 (7 bases). CDR1 SQVTM and CDR2 ANQGSEA come from the germline V gene. Trimming took 2 bases from V and 0 from J, leaving 14 bases between them. The CDR3 is 16 amino acids. The CDR3 DNA sequence: TGCAGCGTTGAACGGAGGGGGGGCTTAGCCAAAAACATTCAGTACTTC. The encoded protein is CSVERRGGLAKNIQYF.

This clonotype showed up many times. The chain uses TRBV6-1 and TRBJ2-2, with 7 bases fitting TRBD2. Germline V gene sequence: CDR1 MNHNS, CDR2 SASEGT. J was trimmed by 6 bases and V by 1 base; bases with no gene match: 5. The CDR3 runs to 15 residues. CDR3 DNA: TGTGCCAGCAGTGAAGATTCGGGGAGGGCCGGGGAGCTGTTTTTT. This sequence encodes CASSEDSGRAGELFF.

This clonotype was seen repeatedly, ten times or more. The gene calls are TRBV14 and TRBJ2-6, with TRBD1 matching over 7 bases. The CDR3 consists of 18 residues. Germline values: CDR1 SGHDN, CDR2 FVKESK. V dropped 4 bases and J dropped 1; count of bases not matched to a gene: 10. As DNA, the CDR3 is TGTGCCAGCAGCCCTTGGCGACAGGGAGATTCTGGGGCCAACGTCCTGACTTTC. Residues: CASSPWRQGDSGANVLTF.

The chain joins TRBV6-6 to TRBJ1-1, with D hard to call. Germline CDR1 MNHNY, CDR2 SVGAGI (reference sequence). The germline V and J ends were trimmed by 7 bases and 5 bases, with 8 bases remaining between them. CDR3 size: 11 residues. For the CDR3, the DNA is TGTGCCAGCAAGCGGGGTACTGAAGCTTTCTTT. Encoded protein: CASKRGTEAFF.

There are many counts of this clonotype. The V gene is TRBV9, the J gene TRBJ1-3; unclear D gene. Germline loops: CDR1 SGDLS, CDR2 YYNGEE. This CDR3 spans 16 amino acids. Trimming pared 0 bases from V and 3 bases from J, leaving 13 bases between. CDR3 residues: CASSVDEAPLGNTIYF. CDR3 in DNA: TGTGCCAGCAGCGTAGACGAGGCACCCCTTGGAAACACCATATATTTT.

The sample holds many counts of this clonotype. This sequence joins TRBV29-1 and TRBJ1-1, with D hard to call. V was trimmed by 4 bases and J by 4 bases, leaving 10 bases between them. The CDR3 runs 12 residues. The germline V gene encodes CDR1 SQVTM and CDR2 ANQGSEA. CDR3 residues: CSVGQPFTEAFF. Here the CDR3 DNA reads TGCAGCGTTGGCCAGCCTTTCACTGAAGCTTTCTTT.

This clonotype was seen repeatedly, ten times or more. This chain joins TRBV6-2 or TRBV6-3 and TRBJ1-5; TRBD1 might be the D (6 bases). The germline gives CDR1 MNHEY, CDR2 SVGEGT. Between the trimmed V and J ends, which lost 3 bases and 10 bases, there was a span of 10 bases. This CDR3 is 12 amino acids long. The DNA of the CDR3 is TGTGCCAGCAGTTATTCACAGGGACCCCAGCATTTT. Protein product: CASSYSQGPQHF.

This rearrangement joins TRBV5-4 to TRBJ1-6; D not resolved. Germline lookup yields CDR1 SGHNT and CDR2 YYREEE (reference sequence). The germline V and J ends were trimmed by 3 bases and 6 bases, with 13 bases remaining between them. The CDR3 has 15 residues. CDR3 nucleotide sequence: TGTGCCAGCAGCTCCGCCACCATGGTTAATTCACCCCTCCACTTT. Translating gives CASSSATMVNSPLHF. The full variable domain, its missing parts supplied by reference TRBV5-4 and TRBJ1-6, is ETGVTQSPTHLIKTRGQQVTLRCSSQSGHNTVSWYQQALGQGPQFIFQYYREEENGRGNFPPRFSGLQFPNYSSELNVNALELDDSALYLCASSSATMVNSPLHFGNGTRLTVT.

This clonotype has a count of ten or more. This chain joins TRBV6-5 and TRBJ1-2, with a weak D call TRBD1 (5 bases). The V gene lost 6 bases and the J gene lost 3 bases, with 17 bases spanning the gap. This CDR3 comprises 15 residues. The germline CDR1 and CDR2 sequences are MNHEY and SVGAGI. The CDR3 is CASRRGVPGDYGYTF. CDR3 nucleotides: TGTGCCAGCAGGCGAGGGGTGCCGGGGGACTATGGCTACACCTTC.

This clonotype was counted many times. CDR3 DNA: TGTGCCAGTGGGGCGATTAGGGACATTCAGTACTTC. It yields the protein CASGAIRDIQYF. V usage is TRBV19 and J usage is TRBJ2-4; TRBD1 might be the D (5 bases). The V gene's germline CDR1 is LNHDA and CDR2 SQIVND (reference sequence). The germline V and J ends were trimmed by 8 bases and 8 bases, with 13 bases remaining between them. CDR3 length: 12 residues. Supplemented by reference TRBV19 and TRBJ2-4, the full variable domain reads DGGITQSPKYLFRKEGQNVTLSCEQNLNHDAMYWYRQDPGQGLRLIYYSQIVNDFQKGDIAEGYSVSREKKESFPLTVTSAQKNPTAFYLCASGAIRDIQYFGAGTRLSVL.

This clonotype occurred many times. The chain carries TRBV18 and TRBJ2-1, with a possible D match to TRBD1 (7 bases). The CDR3 runs 17 residues. V was shortened by 0 bases and J by 2 bases, with 14 bases between the two germline ends. Germline V CDR1 and CDR2: KGHSH, LQKENI. For the CDR3, the DNA is TGTGCCAGCTCACCACCTATCAGGGGGGAGACCTACAATGAGCAGTTCTTC. Its translation: CASSPPIRGETYNEQFF. Together with reference TRBV18 and TRBJ2-1, the CDR3 gives the full variable domain: NAGVMQNPRHLVRRRGQEARLRCSPMKGHSHVYWYRQLPEEGLKFMVYLQKENIIDESGMPKERFSAEFPKEGPSILRIQQVVRGDSAAYFCASSPPIRGETYNEQFFGPGTRLTVL.

Notes on this clonotype: Being one base from a much bigger clone, this may be a read error. The rearrangement uses TRBV4-2 and TRBJ1-4; a possible D gene is TRBD1 (6 bases). The CDR3 has 12 residues. CDR1 and CDR2 from the germline V gene are LGHNA and YNFKEQ. The CDR3 is CASSKDRRKLFF. In DNA form, the CDR3 reads TGTGCCAGCAGCAAAGACAGGAGAAAACTGTTTTTT.

This clonotype occurred many times. The chain links TRBV6-6 to TRBJ2-7; 9 bases are shared with TRBD1. Per germline, CDR1 MNHNY and CDR2 SVGAGI (reference sequence). Germline trimming cut 7 bases from V and 6 bases from J; bases unmatched to any gene: 7. CDR3 length: 13 amino acids. The CDR3 DNA sequence: TGTGCCAGCAACCACGGGGACAGGGTCGAGCAGTACTTC. This encodes CASNHGDRVEQYF.

This clonotype appeared many times. The chain combines TRBV7-2 with TRBJ2-5; D gene unclear. Germline V gives CDR1 SGHTA, CDR2 FQGNSA. V dropped 3 bases and J dropped 6 bases, with 11 bases sitting between them. The CDR3 length is 13 residues. The CDR3 protein is CASSFGSSQTQYF. In DNA, the CDR3 is TGTGCCAGCAGCTTTGGCAGCTCCCAGACCCAGTACTTC. Complete variable domain (other parts from reference TRBV7-2 and TRBJ2-5): GAGVSQSPSNKVTEKGKDVELRCDPISGHTALYWYRQSLGQGLEFLIYFQGNSAPDKSGLPSDRFSAERTGGSVSTLTIQRTQQEDSAVYLCASSFGSSQTQYFGPGTRLLVL.

This clonotype was detected many times. The chain combines TRBV27 with TRBJ1-5; unclear D gene. The V gene lost 3 bases and the J gene lost 1 base, with 4 bases spanning the gap. The CDR3 runs to 13 residues. Germline assignment: CDR1 MNHEY and CDR2 SMNVEV (reference sequence). The CDR3 sequence: CASSLRSNQPQHF. As DNA, the CDR3 is TGTGCCAGCAGTTTGAGGAGCAATCAGCCCCAGCATTTT.

This clonotype was observed at least ten times. The chain has TRBV5-1 and TRBJ2-5, with TRBD1 matching over 7 bases. Trimming removed 4 bases from V and 3 bases from J; junction bases left unmatched: 6. The germline V gene has CDR1 SGHRS and CDR2 YFSETQ. The CDR3 length is 14 residues. CDR3 DNA: TGCGCCAGCAGCAGGTCCGGGACAGAAGAGACCCAGTACTTC. It translates to CASSRSGTEETQYF.

This clonotype was observed at least ten times. This sequence joins TRBV12-3 or TRBV12-4 and TRBJ2-1; D ambiguous. This CDR3 has 16 residues. Trimming cost V 6 bases and J 0 bases, with 15 bases left between them. CDR3 sequence reads: CASSSIVGSSYNEQFF. As DNA, the CDR3 is TGTGCCAGCAGCTCCATCGTGGGTAGCTCCTACAATGAGCAGTTCTTC.

The sample holds many counts of this clonotype. The V and J genes are TRBV3-1 and TRBJ2-1; tentatively, D is TRBD1 (5 bases). This CDR3 is 15 amino acids long. V was pared by 6 bases and J by 3 bases, with 15 bases between. Looked up from germline, CDR1 is LGHDT and CDR2 is YNNKEL (reference sequence). This chain's CDR3 is CASRPGQHLYNEQFF. The CDR3 DNA sequence: TGTGCCAGCAGGCCAGGGCAGCACCTCTACAATGAGCAGTTCTTC.

This clonotype was picked up many times. The chain carries TRBV18 and TRBJ1-6; D is uncertain. The CDR3 covers 14 residues. V lost 6 bases and J 5 bases, leaving 11 bases between the germline ends. Germline V CDR1 and CDR2: KGHSH, LQKENI. The CDR3 loop is CASSRTENNSPLHF. Written as DNA, the CDR3 is TGTGCCAGCTCCCGAACAGAGAATAATTCACCCCTCCACTTT.

The chain carries TRBV7-2 and TRBJ2-7; a possible D gene is TRBD1 (5 bases). The germline V gene has CDR1 SGHTA and CDR2 FQGNSA. V was trimmed by 4 bases and J by 11 bases, leaving 12 bases between them. The CDR3 loop spans 11 amino acids. The chain's CDR3 is CASSSAGKKYF. CDR3 nucleotides: TGTGCCAGCAGCTCGGCAGGGAAGAAGTACTTC.

Many counts were recorded for this clonotype. The chain carries TRBV7-8 and TRBJ2-2; D gene ambiguous. The CDR3 runs 12 residues. V lost 5 bases and J 6 bases, leaving 7 bases between the germline ends. Germline-derived CDR1 and CDR2 are SGHVS and FQNEAQ. CDR3 in amino acids: CASSLSPGELFF. The DNA of the CDR3 is TGTGCCAGCAGCCTGAGTCCCGGGGAGCTGTTTTTT.